The 20 T cell receptor beta chains below were found in one sample sequenced in a study of radiotherapy plus CTLA-4 blockade in lung cancer. Sequenced by immunoSEQ multiplex PCR; TCRdb stores in-frame clones only, minus some. The sample yields tens of thousands of clones, roughly 86% seen once. The source was peripheral blood, collected from a patient treated with radiotherapy plus ipilimumab. The receptors shown here come from a human donor with non-small cell lung cancer whose response to radiotherapy plus ipilimumab could not be evaluated.

The rearrangement uses TRBV5-1 and TRBJ2-1; 10 nucleotides line up with TRBD2. Losses at the gene ends were 4 bases for V and 0 bases for J; bases not matched to a gene: 10. Germline V lookup: CDR1 SGHRS, CDR2 YFSETQ. This CDR3 contains 18 residues. CDR3 sequence reads: CASSQFPSGSTSYNEQFF. In nucleotides, the CDR3 is TGCGCCAGCAGCCAGTTCCCTAGCGGGAGTACCTCCTACAATGAGCAGTTCTTC.

This clone appeared a single time. V gene TRBV15 combines with J gene TRBJ1-4; TRBD1 matches at 9 bases. Trimming removed 2 bases from V and 8 bases from J; junction bases left unmatched: 6. This CDR3 has 15 amino acids. Germline CDR1 and CDR2: LNHNV and YYDKDF (reference sequence). CDR3 sequence: CATSRLDRGREKLFF. Here the CDR3 DNA reads TGTGCCACCAGCAGATTGGACAGGGGACGGGAAAAACTGTTTTTT.

The genes are TRBV18 and TRBJ2-2; the match to TRBD2 covers 8 bases. The ends lost 3 bases at V and 5 bases at J; junction bases unmatched: 11. The CDR3 covers 17 residues. Germline CDR1 reads KGHSH; CDR2 reads LQKENI. CDR3 nucleotide sequence: TGTGCCAGCTCACCCCCTCGGGTAGCGGGAAGAACCGGGGAGCTGTTTTTT. Translated, it gives CASSPPRVAGRTGELFF.

As for this clone: The same CDR3 arises from other DNA sequences in this sample as well. This chain links TRBV11-2 with TRBJ2-3, with 9 bases matching TRBD2. Per the germline V gene, CDR1 is SGHAT and CDR2 is FQNNGV. CDR3 length: 19 residues. The V segment lost 3 bases and the J segment 1 base; nucleotides outside the gene matches: 14. CDR3 in amino acids: CASSLETTGTSRRTDTQYF. The CDR3 DNA follows: TGTGCCAGCAGCTTGGAAACAACCGGGACTAGCCGACGCACAGATACGCAGTATTTT.

On this clone itself: The sample holds other DNA sequences that translate to the same CDR3. This chain uses TRBV5-6 with TRBJ2-5; TRBD1 matches at 10 bases. Germline V gene lookup returns CDR1 SGHDT and CDR2 YYEEEE. This CDR3 comprises 14 residues. V lost 2 bases to trimming and J lost 11 bases; unmatched junction nucleotides: 9. The CDR3 protein is CASSLWTGGYEQYF. CDR3 coding DNA: TGTGCCAGCAGCTTATGGACAGGGGGATATGAGCAGTACTTC.

This clone occurred once. The chain carries TRBV29-1 and TRBJ1-4, with D perhaps matching TRBD1 (5 bases). Per the germline V gene, CDR1 is SQVTM and CDR2 is ANQGSEA. CDR3 length equals 13 residues. The CDR3 is CGGLAATNEKLFF. The CDR3 bases are TGCGGGGGGTTGGCGGCAACTAATGAAAAACTGTTTTTT.

The V and J genes are TRBV7-6 and TRBJ2-7; D uncertain. The CDR3 is made up of 13 amino acids. V lost 2 bases and J 3 bases, leaving 8 bases between the germline ends. The germline gives CDR1 SGHVS, CDR2 FNYEAQ. CDR3 region: CASSLNQDYEQYF. As DNA, the CDR3 is TGTGCCAGCAGCTTAAATCAGGACTACGAGCAGTACTTC.

The rearrangement joins TRBV5-5 to TRBJ2-7; 8 bases agree with TRBD1. V lost 3 bases, J lost 3 bases, and 5 bases stayed unmatched. The CDR3 spans 14 residues. Germline lookup yields CDR1 SGHKS and CDR2 YYEKEE (reference sequence). This chain's CDR3 is CASSSWDRYYEQYF. In DNA, the CDR3 is TGTGCCAGCAGCTCATGGGACAGGTACTACGAGCAGTACTTC.

The chain joins TRBV2 to TRBJ2-6, with a possible D match to TRBD1 (6 bases). The CDR3 runs 15 residues. V shed 6 bases and J shed 1 base, with 10 bases lying between them. Germline CDR1 and CDR2: SNHLY and FYNNEI. The CDR3 loop is CASRVQGSGANVLTF. CDR3 sequence (DNA): TGTGCCAGCAGGGTACAGGGATCTGGGGCCAACGTCCTGACTTTC. Complete variable domain (other parts from reference TRBV2 and TRBJ2-6): EPEVTQTPSHQVTQMGQEVILRCVPISNHLYFYWYRQILGQKVEFLVSFYNNEISEKSEIFDDQFSVERPDGSNFTLKIRSTKLEDSAMYFCASRVQGSGANVLTFGAGSRLTVL.

The chain has TRBV9 and TRBJ2-7; TRBD1 matches at 8 bases. The CDR3 has 16 amino acids. CDR1 and CDR2 from the germline V gene are SGDLS and YYNGEE. The V and J ends lost 0 bases and 3 bases, in that order; junction bases with no gene match: 8. This CDR3 is CASSVAPGQGVYEQYF. DNA for the CDR3: TGTGCCAGCAGCGTAGCTCCAGGACAGGGAGTCTACGAGCAGTACTTC.

The chain couples TRBV4-3 to TRBJ2-7; a weak D match, TRBD1 (6 bases). The germline V and J ends were trimmed by 1 base and 0 bases, with 13 bases remaining between them. The CDR3 covers 16 residues. Germline V gene lookup returns CDR1 LGHNA and CDR2 YSLEER. This CDR3 is CASSQALGTLSYEQYF. The DNA of the CDR3 is TGCGCCAGCAGCCAAGCCTTGGGGACACTCTCCTACGAGCAGTACTTC.

This clone showed up just a few times. The chain carries TRBV7-9 and TRBJ1-2, with 8 nucleotides matching TRBD1. CDR3 length equals 14 residues. CDR1 and CDR2 from the germline V gene are SEHNR and FQNEAQ (reference sequence). With 3 bases clipped from V and 4 bases from J, the junction kept 4 bases outside the gene matches. The DNA for the CDR3 is TGTGCCAGCAGCTTCACAGGGGGTGTCTATGGCTACACCTTC. Translating it yields CASSFTGGVYGYTF.

The J gene is TRBJ2-3, the V gene TRBV7-2; TRBD2 matches 9 bases. Germline lookup yields CDR1 SGHTA and CDR2 FQGNSA. This CDR3 has 19 residues. V lost 2 bases to trimming and J lost 4 bases; unmatched junction nucleotides: 16. The CDR3 bases are TGTGCCAGCAGCTTAATGGGTTTGGGCGGGAGGGGTGCCGCAGATACGCAGTATTTT. Amino acids: CASSLMGLGGRGAADTQYF.

For the CDR3, the DNA is TGTGCCAGCAGTGAAACGTCCAGGGGGGAGGGCTACACCTTC. It is translated as CASSETSRGEGYTF. The V and J genes are TRBV6-1 and TRBJ1-2; 7 bases map to TRBD1. The V and J ends lost 2 bases and 8 bases, in that order; junction bases with no gene match: 8. This CDR3 is 14 amino acids long. Germline CDR1 MNHNS, CDR2 SASEGT.

The V and J genes are TRBV11-1 and TRBJ2-5; unclear D gene. The CDR3 is 11 amino acids. Germline values: CDR1 SGHAT, CDR2 FQDESV (reference sequence). V lost 5 bases to trimming and J lost 3 bases, with 4 bases between them. The CDR3 sequence: CASSQKETQYF. CDR3 DNA: TGTGCCAGCAGCCAAAAAGAGACCCAGTACTTC. Complete variable domain (other parts from reference TRBV11-1 and TRBJ2-5): EAEVAQSPRYKITEKSQAVAFWCDPISGHATLYWYRQILGQGPELLVQFQDESVVDDSQLPKDRFSAERLKGVDSTLKIQPAELGDSAMYLCASSQKETQYFGPGTRLLVL.

The chain is built from TRBV7-2 and TRBJ1-3; no firm D call. This CDR3 is built from 15 residues. With 1 base removed from V and 9 bases from J, the gap between germline ends came to 16 bases. Germline CDR1 and CDR2: SGHTA and FQGNSA. CDR3 protein: CASSLVVGGIATIYF. CDR3 DNA sequence: TGTGCCAGCAGCTTAGTAGTAGGAGGGATCGCCACCATATATTTT.

DNA of the CDR3: TGTGCCAGCAGCAGGAGCGGGAGAGACACCGGGGAGCTGTTTTTT. It is translated as CASSRSGRDTGELFF. The J gene is TRBJ2-2, the V gene TRBV27, with 8 bases aligning to TRBD2. Germline V gives CDR1 MNHEY, CDR2 SMNVEV (reference sequence). This CDR3 has 15 amino acids. Unmatched junction bases numbered 6, after V lost 6 bases and J lost 3 bases.

The chain couples TRBV28 to TRBJ2-7; D may be TRBD2 (6 bases). This CDR3 is 15 amino acids long. V gave up 5 bases and J gave up 0 bases, with 14 bases separating them. CDR1 is MDHEN, CDR2 SYDVKM, per germline. CDR3 coding DNA: TGTGCCAGCAGTCGCCCGGCGGGGCTCTCCTACGAGCAGTACTTC. This codes for CASSRPAGLSYEQYF.

The V gene is TRBV28, the J gene TRBJ2-2; D is undetermined. Per germline, CDR1 MDHEN and CDR2 SYDVKM. This CDR3 has 11 amino acids. Trimming left V 8 bases short and J 6 bases short, with 7 bases between. CDR3 DNA sequence: TGTGCCAGCCACAGTCCCGGGGAGCTGTTTTTT. Translating it yields CASHSPGELFF.

The V gene is TRBV5-4, the J gene TRBJ2-5; 7 bases agree with TRBD2. Judging by the DNA end, TRBJ2-7 fits better; the J call may be wrong. The germline gives CDR1 SGHNT, CDR2 YYREEE (reference sequence). CDR3 length equals 15 residues. CDR3 amino acids: CASSAASGGPYEQYF. In nucleotides, the CDR3 is TGTGCCAGCAGCGCAGCTAGCGGAGGCCCCTACGAGCAGTACTTC.